Following are 16 T cell receptor beta chains from one sample sequenced in a study of shared clonotypes between healthy human individuals. Terminally differentiated effector memory CD45RA+ cells were excluded from the naive CD8 cells, which were CD45RO-negative and positively selected for CCR7. Only in-frame clones appear in the TCRdb table, and some are missing; sequencing was by immunoSEQ multiplex PCR. Among over 800,000 clones, about 92% were seen once, and the ten largest hold around 24%. Material: naive CD8+ T cells sorted from blood. The receptors here all came from a man aged 25-40 years in good health.

The chain combines TRBV13 with TRBJ2-3; a possible D gene is TRBD2 (5 bases). Germline loops: CDR1 PRHDT, CDR2 FYEKMQ (reference sequence). This CDR3 has 14 residues. Trimming took 3 bases from V and 6 from J, leaving 13 bases between them. The CDR3 DNA reads as TGTGCCAGCAGCTTGGCAGTGGAGCGGGATACGCAGTATTTT. Its translation: CASSLAVERDTQYF. Full variable domain (rest looked up from reference TRBV13 and TRBJ2-3): AAGVIQSPRHLIKEKRETATLKCYPIPRHDTVYWYQQGPGQDPQFLISFYEKMQSDKGSIPDRFSAQQFSDYHSELNMSSLELGDSALYFCASSLAVERDTQYFGPGTRLTVL.

This chain joins TRBV11-3 and TRBJ2-2; 7 bases are a match to TRBD2. Losses at the gene ends were 3 bases for V and 0 bases for J; bases not matched to a gene: 4. Germline loops: CDR1 SGHNT, CDR2 YENEEA. This CDR3 has 16 residues. CDR3 bases: TGTGCCAGCAGCTTTGGACTAGGCACGAACACCGGGGAGCTGTTTTTT. It codes for CASSFGLGTNTGELFF. Full variable domain (outside the CDR3, taken from reference TRBV11-3 and TRBJ2-2): EAGVVQSPRYKIIEKKQPVAFWCNPISGHNTLYWYLQNLGQGPELLIRYENEEAVDDSQLPKDRFSAERLKGVDSTLKIQPAELGDSAVYLCASSFGLGTNTGELFFGEGSRLTVL.

The J gene is TRBJ2-1, the V gene TRBV2; the D is unclear. V lost 7 bases and J lost 2, with 3 bases in between. This CDR3 region has 11 residues. Germline V gene sequence: CDR1 SNHLY, CDR2 FYNNEI. The CDR3 loop is CASITYNEQFF. CDR3 DNA: TGTGCCAGCATAACCTACAATGAGCAGTTCTTC.

This clone was detected once. Here the CDR3 reads CASSPQGWADTQYF. In nucleotides, the CDR3 is TGTGCCAGCAGCCCCCAGGGTTGGGCAGATACGCAGTATTTT. The chain uses TRBV5-4 and TRBJ2-3, with D perhaps TRBD1 (5 bases). Germline assignment: CDR1 SGHNT and CDR2 YYREEE (reference sequence). The CDR3 contains 14 residues. The ends were cut back, 4 bases at V and 4 bases at J, with 13 bases in the middle. Together with reference TRBV5-4 and TRBJ2-3, the CDR3 gives the full variable domain: ETGVTQSPTHLIKTRGQQVTLRCSSQSGHNTVSWYQQALGQGPQFIFQYYREEENGRGNFPPRFSGLQFPNYSSELNVNALELDDSALYLCASSPQGWADTQYFGPGTRLTVL.

The chain uses TRBV19 and TRBJ2-3; the match to TRBD2 covers 9 bases. Germline V gene lookup returns CDR1 LNHDA and CDR2 SQIVND (reference sequence). The CDR3 has 14 residues. Losses at the gene ends were 8 bases for V and 8 bases for J; bases not matched to a gene: 11. CDR3 protein: CASSLGGLATTQYF. In DNA, the CDR3 is TGTGCCAGTTCCTTGGGCGGACTAGCGACTACGCAGTATTTT.

CDR3: CASSKTGYEQYF. The CDR3 coding sequence is TGTGCCAGCAGCAAGACAGGCTACGAGCAGTACTTC. The rearrangement uses TRBV7-9 and TRBJ2-7, with D maybe TRBD1 (6 bases). The germline CDR1 and CDR2 sequences are SEHNR and FQNEAQ (reference sequence). The CDR3 spans 12 residues. V lost 5 bases, J lost 3 bases, and 8 bases lay in between.

The gene calls are TRBV10-2 and TRBJ1-4; TRBD1 aligns across 9 bases. There are 15 residues in the CDR3. V was clipped by 3 bases and J by 8 bases; unmatched bases: 7. Germline-derived CDR1 and CDR2 are WSHSY and SAAADI. This CDR3 reads CASSERTGEGEKLFF. The CDR3, as DNA: TGCGCCAGCAGTGAACGGACAGGGGAGGGAGAAAAACTGTTTTTT.

The chain employs TRBV14 and TRBJ1-2; TRBD1 agrees at 9 bases. Germline V gives CDR1 SGHDN, CDR2 FVKESK. V gave up 1 base and J gave up 4 bases; unmatched junction bases: 1. This CDR3 region has 14 residues. The CDR3 protein is CASSQVDRGYGYTF. As DNA, the CDR3 is TGTGCCAGCAGCCAAGTGGACAGGGGCTATGGCTACACCTTC.

The chain joins TRBV18 to TRBJ1-1; tentatively, D is TRBD1 (5 bases). Deletions cut 2 bases from V and 3 bases from J, with 16 bases between. Germline lookup yields CDR1 KGHSH and CDR2 LQKENI. The CDR3 extends over 16 amino acids. For the CDR3, the DNA is TGTGCCAGCTCACCAAAGGGGACCCCGGCAGACACTGAAGCTTTCTTT. Protein product: CASSPKGTPADTEAFF.

A single count supports this clone. The sample has other DNA sequences that encode this CDR3 too. V gene TRBV6-1 combines with J gene TRBJ2-3, with D perhaps matching TRBD2 (6 bases). There are 13 residues in the CDR3. Germline V gene data show CDR1 as MNHNS and CDR2 as SASEGT. V was clipped by 5 bases and J by 3 bases, with 9 bases between them. CDR3 residues: CASSRGGTDTQYF. The CDR3 nucleotides read TGTGCCAGCAGTCGTGGGGGGACAGATACGCAGTATTTT.

The chain carries TRBV7-8 and TRBJ2-2, with 8 bases identical to TRBD1. This CDR3 region has 17 residues. Germline loops: CDR1 SGHVS, CDR2 FQNEAQ. J was trimmed by 3 bases and V by 0 bases; bases with no gene match: 6. Here the CDR3 DNA reads TGTGCCAGCAGCTTAGCCACACAGACAGGGGACACCGGGGAGCTGTTTTTT. This codes for CASSLATQTGDTGELFF.

There are a few counts of this clone. The chain employs TRBV20-1 and TRBJ2-2, with D unclear. Trimming took 0 bases from V and 8 from J, leaving 4 bases between them. The CDR3 loop spans 11 amino acids. The germline gives CDR1 DFQATT, CDR2 SNEGSKA (reference sequence). CDR3 DNA sequence: TGCAGTGCTAGAGATCTTGGGGAGCTGTTTTTT. Translation gives CSARDLGELFF.

This clone came up once. The chain employs TRBV11-2 and TRBJ2-3, with D possibly matching TRBD1 (5 bases). The CDR3 loop spans 14 amino acids. Between the trimmed V and J ends, which lost 5 bases and 10 bases, there was a span of 19 bases. Germline V gene sequence: CDR1 SGHAT, CDR2 FQNNGV. This chain's CDR3 is CASSQGDNIFPQYF. The CDR3 DNA follows: TGTGCCAGCAGCCAAGGGGATAATATTTTCCCGCAGTATTTT. Combining the CDR3 with reference TRBV11-2 and TRBJ2-3 gives the whole variable domain EAGVAQSPRYKIIEKRQSVAFWCNPISGHATLYWYQQILGQGPKLLIQFQNNGVVDDSQLPKDRFSAERLKGVDSTLKIQPAKLEDSAVYLCASSQGDNIFPQYFGPGTRLTVL.

V gene TRBV13 combines with J gene TRBJ2-3, with unresolved D. CDR1 and CDR2 from the germline V gene are PRHDT and FYEKMQ (reference sequence). The ends were cut back, 7 bases at V and 6 bases at J, with 20 bases in the middle. The CDR3 is 15 amino acids. The CDR3 DNA sequence: TGTGCCAGCACCGCTTCGGGCCTTTTGCGTGATACGCAGTATTTT. It specifies CASTASGLLRDTQYF.

The rearrangement joins TRBV7-9 to TRBJ2-1, with D unresolved. Between the trimmed V and J ends, which lost 3 bases and 7 bases, there was a span of 13 bases. CDR3 length equals 14 residues. Per germline, CDR1 SEHNR and CDR2 FQNEAQ (reference sequence). In DNA, the CDR3 is TGTGCCAGCAGCTTTAGTTCGAGCGAGAATGAGCAGTTCTTC. It specifies CASSFSSSENEQFF.

The chain couples TRBV28 to TRBJ2-1; TRBD2 matches 10 bases. The germline CDR1 and CDR2 sequences are MDHEN and SYDVKM. V was clipped by 2 bases and J by 7 bases; unmatched bases: 11. The CDR3 covers 17 residues. DNA for the CDR3: TGTGCCAGCAGTTTAGACAGGGGTTTAGCGGGAGGTAATGAGCAGTTCTTC. Its translation is CASSLDRGLAGGNEQFF.